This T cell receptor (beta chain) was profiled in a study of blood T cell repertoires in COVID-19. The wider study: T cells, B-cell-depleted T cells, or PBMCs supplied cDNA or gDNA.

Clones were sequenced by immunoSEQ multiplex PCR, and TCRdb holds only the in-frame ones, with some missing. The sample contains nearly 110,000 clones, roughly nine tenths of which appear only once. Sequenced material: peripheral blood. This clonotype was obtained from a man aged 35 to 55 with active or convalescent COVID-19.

The CDR3 sequence is CASSPQGVGELFF. Written as DNA, the CDR3 is TGTGCCAGCAGTCCGCAGGGGGTTGGGGAGCTGTTTTTT. This chain links TRBV6-5 with TRBJ2-2; 7 bases are a match to TRBD1. Germline V gene data show CDR1 as MNHEY and CDR2 as SVGAGI. The CDR3 spans 13 residues. The V segment lost 5 bases and the J segment 8 bases; nucleotides outside the gene matches: 5.